The clone carrying this T cell receptor beta chain was recorded at least ten times. Its antigen remains unidentified. The data originate from a study of human T cells and chemical hapten exposure. Background on the study: The patients, most of them female, presented with alopecia areata, totalis or universalis.

Overall study findings and caveats: Expanded TCRs grouped into significantly more large CDR3 similarity clusters than controls produced.

Time point of the sample: pre-sensitization, week 0. Indicated treatment: therapeutic diphenylcyclopropenone sensitization with weekly scalp DPC. V was pared by 10 bases and J by 3 bases, with 10 bases between. Per germline, CDR1 MDHEN and CDR2 SYDVKM. The CDR3 has 11 residues. What the library attached to individual cDNA molecules were unique molecular identifiers. Using its own MiXCR run on the RACE reads, TCRdb lists one record per CDR3 protein. The table shows around 250,000 distinct CDR3 sequences, with 7.5% to 9% occurring only once. The origin of this receptor is a woman in her 40s with alopecia areata. Some clones in this sample may be carry-over from other donors' samples. This sequence joins TRBV28 and TRBJ2-7; D call uncertain. The material was whole blood, obtained in connection with sensitization to the hapten diphenylcyclopropenone (DPC). CDR3 sequence reads: CATRLLYEQYF. The CDR3 bases are TGTGCCACCCGGCTGCTCTACGAGCAGTACTTC.